The 22 T cell receptor beta chains below all came from one sample that was sequenced in a study of blood T cell repertoires in COVID-19. Sequencing used immunoSEQ multiplex PCR; TCRdb keeps in-frame clones, though not all of them. The sample has about 130,000 clones; nearly 70% are singletons. Sequences were obtained from peripheral blood. These receptors originate from a woman in her seventies with acute or convalescent COVID-19.

This rearrangement joins TRBV5-1 to TRBJ2-7; TRBD2 matches 7 bases. Looked up from germline, CDR1 is SGHRS and CDR2 is YFSETQ. The CDR3 extends over 13 amino acids. Losses at the gene ends were 4 bases for V and 2 bases for J; bases not matched to a gene: 3. The CDR3 nucleotides read TGCGCCAGCAGCCCTAGCGGAACCTACGAGCAGTACTTC. Residues: CASSPSGTYEQYF.

The gene calls are TRBV7-2 and TRBJ1-3, with a weak D call TRBD1 (5 bases). Germline V gives CDR1 SGHTA, CDR2 FQGNSA. The CDR3 contains 16 residues. Deletions cut 2 bases from V and 4 bases from J, with 15 bases between. CDR3 amino acids: CASSLSPAGKGNTIYF. The DNA for the CDR3 is TGTGCCAGCAGCTTAAGCCCAGCAGGGAAGGGAAACACCATATATTTT.

The rearrangement joins TRBV6-5 to TRBJ1-2, with unresolved D. The germline V and J ends were trimmed by 2 bases and 8 bases, with 12 bases remaining between them. This CDR3 region has 13 residues. The germline V gene encodes CDR1 MNHEY and CDR2 SVGAGI. In DNA, the CDR3 is TGTGCCAGCAGTTACGATGTGCTCCGGGGCTACACCTTC. Encoded protein: CASSYDVLRGYTF.

The chain couples TRBV4-1 to TRBJ2-5; TRBD1 matches at 11 bases. Trimming removed 0 bases from V and 5 bases from J; junction bases left unmatched: 2. CDR1 is MGHRA, CDR2 YSYEKL, per germline. The CDR3 spans 15 residues. CDR3 DNA sequence: TGCGCCAGCAGCCAAGAGGGACAGGGGGGCGAGACCCAGTACTTC. This translates into CASSQEGQGGETQYF.

The V and J genes are TRBV6-5 and TRBJ2-5; TRBD2 aligns across 9 bases. J lost 6 bases, V lost 7 bases, and 12 bases had no gene match. The CDR3 is 15 residues long. Germline V gene lookup returns CDR1 MNHEY and CDR2 SVGAGI. The CDR3 nucleotides read TGTGCCAGCACTGGGTGGCGGGGGGGCGTAAAGACCCAGTACTTC. This codes for CASTGWRGGVKTQYF.

V gene TRBV7-9 combines with J gene TRBJ1-5; D gene unclear. The CDR3 is 12 amino acids. The V end was cut by 3 bases, the J end by 5 bases, with 5 bases between. The V gene's germline CDR1 is SEHNR and CDR2 FQNEAQ (reference sequence). The CDR3 DNA is TGTGCCAGCAGCTTCGGGGATCAGCCCCAGCATTTT. Protein: CASSFGDQPQHF.

The chain joins TRBV5-1 to TRBJ1-2; 8 bases line up with TRBD1. CDR3 size: 15 residues. The germline CDR1 and CDR2 sequences are SGHRS and YFSETQ. Unmatched junction bases numbered 6, after V lost 5 bases and J lost 0 bases. DNA of the CDR3: TGCGCCAGCAGAACTACAGGGGGATCTAACTATGGCTACACCTTC. Protein product: CASRTTGGSNYGYTF.

This clone was recorded a few times. The V gene is TRBV7-9, the J gene TRBJ2-5, with a possible D match to TRBD2 (5 bases). Trimming took off 5 bases at V and 5 bases at J, with 15 bases between the two ends. Germline V gene lookup returns CDR1 SEHNR and CDR2 FQNEAQ (reference sequence). CDR3 length: 14 residues. The CDR3 loop reads CASSQERTRETQYF. In nucleotides, the CDR3 is TGTGCCAGCAGCCAAGAGCGGACCAGGGAGACCCAGTACTTC.

This clone occurred a few times. The chain joins TRBV19 to TRBJ2-1; 8 nucleotides align to TRBD2. Germline assignment: CDR1 LNHDA and CDR2 SQIVND (reference sequence). There are 17 residues in the CDR3. Losses at the gene ends were 1 base for V and 6 bases for J; bases not matched to a gene: 11. In DNA, the CDR3 is TGTGCCAGTAGTATAGCCTTCCCAAGCGGGGGACTCAATGAGCAGTTCTTC. Translation gives CASSIAFPSGGLNEQFF.

The DNA of the CDR3 is TGTGCCAGCAGTTTATCCGGACAGGGGCAAGAGACCCAGTACTTC. Protein: CASSLSGQGQETQYF. The rearrangement uses TRBV27 and TRBJ2-5; 9 bases line up with TRBD1. The CDR3 has 15 residues. Per germline, CDR1 MNHEY and CDR2 SMNVEV (reference sequence). V lost 0 bases to trimming and J lost 2 bases; unmatched junction nucleotides: 1.

The chain is built from TRBV15 and TRBJ1-2, with 10 bases fitting TRBD1. CDR1 and CDR2 from the germline V gene are LNHNV and YYDKDF (reference sequence). V lost 3 bases, J lost 8 bases, and 3 bases stayed unmatched. The CDR3 contains 13 residues. CDR3 DNA: TGTGCCACCAGCAGGGGACAGGGGCGAGGCTACACCTTC. This translates into CATSRGQGRGYTF.

This clone appeared a few times. The rearrangement uses TRBV6-2 or TRBV6-3 and TRBJ1-3; D remains ambiguous. The length of the CDR3 is 14 residues. CDR1 and CDR2 (germline): MNHEY, SVGEGT. Trimming took 3 bases from V and 2 from J, leaving 8 bases between them. This CDR3 reads CASSYYGAGNTIYF. The CDR3 DNA reads TGTGCCAGCAGTTATTACGGGGCTGGAAACACCATATATTTT.

This clone was counted between two and nine times. The genes are TRBV5-6 and TRBJ1-3; 7 nucleotides agree with TRBD1. In germline, CDR1 is SGHDT, CDR2 YYEEEE. This CDR3 spans 14 amino acids. Losses at the gene ends were 4 bases for V and 0 bases for J; bases not matched to a gene: 1. The CDR3 spells CASSRDSSGNTIYF. CDR3 nucleotide sequence: TGTGCCAGCAGCAGGGACAGCTCTGGAAACACCATATATTTT.

V gene TRBV3-1 (or the pseudogene TRBV3-2) combines with J gene TRBJ2-7; 11 nucleotides match TRBD2. CDR3 length equals 16 residues. V shed 4 bases, J shed 2 bases, and the junction held 7 bases outside the gene matches. Germline loops: CDR1 LGHDT, CDR2 YNNKEL (reference sequence). CDR3: CASSPPRLAGTYEQYF. CDR3 DNA sequence: TGTGCCAGCAGCCCACCCCGACTAGCGGGGACCTACGAGCAGTACTTC.

The chain employs TRBV12-5 and TRBJ2-2; 7 bases are shared with TRBD1. This CDR3 comprises 19 residues. V shed 2 bases and J 3 bases; nucleotides not matched to a gene: 15. The germline gives CDR1 LGHNT, CDR2 FRNRAP. This CDR3 reads CASGLSRTGLRWDTGELFF. For the CDR3, the DNA is TGTGCTAGTGGTTTGTCCCGGACAGGTCTGCGGTGGGACACCGGGGAGCTGTTTTTT.

The V gene is TRBV29-1, the J gene TRBJ2-1, with 9 bases matching TRBD2. Germline V gene lookup returns CDR1 SQVTM and CDR2 ANQGSEA. The V and J ends lost 7 bases and 4 bases, in that order; junction bases with no gene match: 8. CDR3 length: 14 amino acids. The CDR3 sequence: CSALLAGIYNEQFF. As DNA, the CDR3 is TGCAGCGCTCTACTAGCGGGTATTTACAATGAGCAGTTCTTC.

This CDR3 is CASSPGTESSPLHF. The CDR3 nucleotides read TGTGCCAGCAGCCCCGGGACAGAGAGTTCACCCCTCCACTTT. The J gene is TRBJ1-6, the V gene TRBV6-5, with TRBD1 matching 7 bases. Germline values: CDR1 MNHEY, CDR2 SVGAGI. V lost 6 bases and J lost 9; bases outside the gene matches: 8. The CDR3 is 14 amino acids.

J is TRBJ1-2 and V is TRBV27, with D possibly matching TRBD1 (5 bases). The V end lost 3 bases, the J end lost 8 bases, and 19 bases lay between the germline ends. The CDR3 length is 15 residues. The germline gives CDR1 MNHEY, CDR2 SMNVEV (reference sequence). CDR3 in DNA: TGTGCCAGCAGTTTCAGTGGACAACCGGTACGGGGCTACACCTTC. This codes for CASSFSGQPVRGYTF.

The chain is built from TRBV29-1 and TRBJ1-1; weak D call: TRBD1 (5 bases). Trimming took 3 bases from V and 3 from J, leaving 8 bases between them. The CDR3 spans 12 residues. The V gene's germline CDR1 is SQVTM and CDR2 ANQGSEA. CDR3 nucleotides: TGCAGCGTTGAGGGGGGGGACACTGAAGCTTTCTTT. Translating it yields CSVEGGDTEAFF.

This rearrangement joins TRBV6-5 to TRBJ1-3; D ambiguous. Germline CDR1 reads MNHEY; CDR2 reads SVGAGI. With 6 bases removed from V and 0 bases from J, the gap between germline ends came to 6 bases. This CDR3 spans 13 amino acids. The chain's CDR3 is CASSSSSGNTIYF. CDR3 nucleotide sequence: TGTGCCAGCAGCTCGAGCTCTGGAAACACCATATATTTT.

The chain employs TRBV7-2 and TRBJ1-2; 9 nucleotides agree with TRBD1. Germline-derived CDR1 and CDR2 are SGHTA and FQGNSA. The CDR3 is 16 residues long. With V trimmed by 5 bases and J by 2 bases, 9 bases remained unmatched. CDR3 coding DNA: TGTGCCAGCAGCGATCCCGGGACAGGGCTGAACTATGGCTACACCTTC. As protein: CASSDPGTGLNYGYTF.

CDR3 residues: CASSLLAGGQVTGELFF. As DNA, the CDR3 is TGTGCCAGCAGTTTACTAGCGGGGGGGCAGGTCACCGGGGAGCTGTTTTTT. This rearrangement joins TRBV7-2 to TRBJ2-2; 13 bases line up with TRBD2. Unmatched junction bases numbered 8, after V lost 6 bases and J lost 4 bases. Germline V gene lookup returns CDR1 SGHTA and CDR2 FQGNSA. The CDR3 spans 17 residues. Filled out from reference TRBV7-2 and TRBJ2-2, the complete variable domain reads GAGVSQSPSNKVTEKGKDVELRCDPISGHTALYWYRQSLGQGLEFLIYFQGNSAPDKSGLPSDRFSAERTGGSVSTLTIQRTQQEDSAVYLCASSLLAGGQVTGELFFGEGSRLTVL.